This TCR beta chain was captured by sequencing in a study of cytomegalovirus exposure and HLA in healthy donors. Study-level results: According to a subsequent analysis, TCR clusters from the first cohort were inclined to appear together in the 110 or so validation repertoires.

This clone was seen only once. Its specificity is not known. The CDR3 totals 15 residues. Trimming removed 2 bases from V and 3 bases from J, with 14 bases in between. Germline CDR1 is SGHTA and CDR2 is FQGNSA. TCRdb keeps only in-frame clones here, not all; method: immunoSEQ multiplex PCR. The sample contains fewer than 350,000 clones, more than 75% of which appear only once. The chain employs TRBV7-2 and TRBJ2-7, with a weak D call TRBD2 (6 bases). The sample was PBMCs. This sequence originates from a woman aged 18-29 years in good health and CMV-seronegative. Here the CDR3 DNA reads TGTGCCAGCAGCTTATCGACTAGGAAGCTCTACGAGCAGTACTTC. Residues: CASSLSTRKLYEQYF. Looking up the rest from reference TRBV7-2 and TRBJ2-7 gives the full variable domain: GAGVSQSPSNKVTEKGKDVELRCDPISGHTALYWYRQSLGQGLEFLIYFQGNSAPDKSGLPSDRFSAERTGGSVSTLTIQRTQQEDSAVYLCASSLSTRKLYEQYFGPGTRLTVT.